This T cell receptor beta chain stems from a study of CD8 T cells in Susac syndrome. Sequencing of TCR beta was undertaken in CD8+ and CD4+ T cells derived from blood. It was negative isolation that provided the CD8+ and CD4+ T cells, whereas TEMRA cells were enriched by FACS. CDR3 length equals 12 residues. V lost 8 bases and J 0 bases, leaving 7 bases between the germline ends. Per germline, CDR1 MNHEY and CDR2 SVGEGT. Study results and limitations: An acknowledgment was made by the study that its TCR sequencing and HLA analysis involved relatively few individuals.

About this clonotype itself: Antigen: not known.

Reverse transcription of roughly 0.5 to 1 ug RNA used random hexamers. Amplification of TCR beta CDR3 spanned 54 Vbeta and 13 Jbeta via immunoSEQ multiplex PCR. One entry per CDR3 protein results from TCRdb running MiXCR on the immunoSEQ multiplex PCR reads. The top ten clones hold more than 0.13% of a sample with some 170,000 distinct CDR3 sequences, 85% to 95% of them seen once. The chain carries TRBV6-2 or TRBV6-3 and TRBJ1-1; D ambiguous. This TCR was recovered from a human donor in good health. The sample taken for sequencing was CD4+ T cells from PBMCs. The CDR3 DNA is TGTGCCAGCCGAGAAATGAACACTGAAGCTTTCTTT. It translates to CASREMNTEAFF.